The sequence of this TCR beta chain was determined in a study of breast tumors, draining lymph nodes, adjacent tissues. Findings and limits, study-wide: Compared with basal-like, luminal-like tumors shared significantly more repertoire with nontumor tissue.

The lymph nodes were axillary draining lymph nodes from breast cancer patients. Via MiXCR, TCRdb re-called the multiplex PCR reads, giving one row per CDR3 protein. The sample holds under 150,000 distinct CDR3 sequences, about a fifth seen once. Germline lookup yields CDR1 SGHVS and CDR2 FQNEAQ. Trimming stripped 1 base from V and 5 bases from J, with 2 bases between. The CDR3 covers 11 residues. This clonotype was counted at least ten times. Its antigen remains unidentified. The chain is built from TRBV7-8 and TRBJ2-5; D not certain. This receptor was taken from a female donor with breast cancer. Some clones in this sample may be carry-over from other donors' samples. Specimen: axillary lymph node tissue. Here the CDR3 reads CASSLVETQYF. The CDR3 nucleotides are TGTGCCAGCAGCTTAGTGGAGACCCAGTACTTC.